What follows are 23 T cell receptor beta chains derived from one specimen sequenced in a study of T cell responses to AZD1222 COVID-19 vaccine. Sequencing used immunoSEQ multiplex PCR; TCRdb keeps in-frame clones, though not all of them. The sample consists of roughly 170,000 clones, 90% to 95% of them appearing once. The material was peripheral blood, obtained 28 days after the second AZD1222 dose. The receptor source for this set is an adult who received the AZD1222 COVID-19 vaccine.

The chain couples TRBV2 to TRBJ1-2, with D possibly being TRBD1 (6 bases). The CDR3 is 13 residues long. The V gene lost 6 bases and the J gene lost 4 bases, with 12 bases spanning the gap. Germline V gene lookup returns CDR1 SNHLY and CDR2 FYNNEI. The CDR3 sequence is CASSRDTTYGYTF. As DNA, the CDR3 is TGTGCCAGCAGCCGGGACACCACCTATGGCTACACCTTC.

The chain recombines TRBV9 with TRBJ2-7, with 7 bases matching TRBD1. Germline CDR1 SGDLS, CDR2 YYNGEE. This CDR3 has 14 amino acids. V shed 0 bases and J 2 bases; nucleotides not matched to a gene: 2. CDR3 DNA: TGTGCCAGCAGCGTAGACAGGGGCCCCTACGAGCAGTACTTC. This translates into CASSVDRGPYEQYF.

This rearrangement joins TRBV14 to TRBJ1-2; perhaps TRBD1 as D (5 bases). The germline V and J ends were trimmed by 3 bases and 7 bases, with 15 bases remaining between them. Germline V CDR1 and CDR2: SGHDN, FVKESK. The CDR3 is 14 amino acids. This CDR3 is CASSQAARELGYTF. The CDR3 DNA is TGTGCCAGCAGCCAGGCGGCCAGGGAGCTTGGCTACACCTTC. Full variable domain (rest looked up from reference TRBV14 and TRBJ1-2): EAGVTQFPSHSVIEKGQTVTLRCDPISGHDNLYWYRRVMGKEIKFLLHFVKESKQDESGMPNNRFLAERTGGTYSTLKVQPAELEDSGVYFCASSQAARELGYTFGSGTRLTVV.

This chain connects TRBV18 to TRBJ1-1; D gene unclear. Trimming removed 3 bases at V and 0 bases at J, with 8 bases between. Germline CDR1 and CDR2: KGHSH and LQKENI. This CDR3 contains 14 residues. CDR3 bases: TGTGCCAGCTCACCCTCAACCTTGAACACTGAAGCTTTCTTT. It translates to CASSPSTLNTEAFF.

The CDR3 DNA follows: TGTGCCAGCTCAGCGACAGGGAGAGGGTATGGCTACACCTTC. Amino acid sequence: CASSATGRGYGYTF. V is TRBV18 and J is TRBJ1-2, with TRBD1 identical over 7 bases. The J segment lost 5 bases and the V segment lost 5 bases, leaving 8 bases of the junction unmatched. CDR1 KGHSH and CDR2 LQKENI come from the germline V gene. The CDR3 covers 14 residues.

The V and J genes are TRBV19 and TRBJ1-6; TRBD1 is a possible D gene (5 bases). Germline CDR1 is LNHDA and CDR2 is SQIVND (reference sequence). CDR3 length: 12 residues. The ends were cut back, 5 bases at V and 10 bases at J, with 9 bases in the middle. CDR3 coding DNA: TGTGCCAGTAGTCTGGGGGTCTCACCCCTCCACTTT. This gives the protein CASSLGVSPLHF. Using reference TRBV19 and TRBJ1-6 for the parts outside the CDR3, the full variable domain is DGGITQSPKYLFRKEGQNVTLSCEQNLNHDAMYWYRQDPGQGLRLIYYSQIVNDFQKGDIAEGYSVSREKKESFPLTVTSAQKNPTAFYLCASSLGVSPLHFGNGTRLTVT.

The V gene is TRBV9, the J gene TRBJ1-3; D remains unclear. V lost 4 bases and J lost 5, with 16 bases in between. The CDR3 runs to 15 residues. Germline loops: CDR1 SGDLS, CDR2 YYNGEE. The CDR3 reads CASSPREDIRNTIYF. Here the CDR3 DNA reads TGTGCCAGCAGCCCCCGGGAGGATATCCGAAACACCATATATTTT.

The chain links TRBV28 to TRBJ2-1; D is ambiguous. The V gene lost 1 base and the J gene lost 6 bases, with 7 bases spanning the gap. The CDR3 runs to 13 residues. In germline, CDR1 is MDHEN, CDR2 SYDVKM. CDR3 protein: CASSLFQFNEQFF. As DNA, the CDR3 is TGTGCCAGCAGTTTATTCCAGTTCAATGAGCAGTTCTTC.

A single count supports this clone. V usage is TRBV10-3 and J usage is TRBJ1-5; 7 nucleotides agree with TRBD1. CDR1 and CDR2 from the germline V gene are ENHRY and SYGVKD. The CDR3 totals 15 residues. With V trimmed by 3 bases and J by 7 bases, 9 bases remained unmatched. The CDR3 coding sequence is TGTGCCATCAGTGAAGGGGGGGACAGCTACCAGCCCCAGCATTTT. Translated: CAISEGGDSYQPQHF.

The V gene is TRBV28, the J gene TRBJ2-7, with 7 bases fitting TRBD1. The ends lost 5 bases at V and 0 bases at J; junction bases unmatched: 7. CDR1 and CDR2 from the germline V gene are MDHEN and SYDVKM. There are 15 residues in the CDR3. CDR3 protein: CASSPPGTASYEQYF. The CDR3 nucleotides are TGTGCCAGCAGTCCCCCCGGGACAGCCTCCTACGAGCAGTACTTC.

The chain recombines TRBV23-1 with TRBJ1-1; TRBD1 might be the D (5 bases). TRBV23-1 is sorted into the ORF group, with uncertain function. The germline V and J ends were trimmed by 0 bases and 7 bases, with 12 bases remaining between them. The CDR3 length is 14 residues. For the CDR3, the DNA is TGCGCCAGCAGTCAATCGCGCTCGACAGATGAAGCTTTCTTT. This translates into CASSQSRSTDEAFF.

The chain is built from TRBV19 and TRBJ1-5; a possible D gene is TRBD1 (5 bases). CDR1 and CDR2 (germline): LNHDA, SQIVND (reference sequence). Trimming removed 5 bases from V and 4 bases from J, with 15 bases in between. This CDR3 comprises 15 residues. In DNA form, the CDR3 reads TGTGCCAGTAGTCCCTCCGCAGGGTGGAATCAGCCCCAGCATTTT. Residues: CASSPSAGWNQPQHF.

In nucleotides, the CDR3 is TGTGCCAGCAGCCCCTCTGGACAGGCGAACACTGAAGCTTTCTTT. This translates into CASSPSGQANTEAFF. This chain uses TRBV9 with TRBJ1-1; 7 positions agree with TRBD1. This CDR3 is 15 amino acids long. V lost 4 bases to trimming and J lost 1 base; unmatched junction nucleotides: 7. Per the germline V gene, CDR1 is SGDLS and CDR2 is YYNGEE.

This clone was recorded only once. The chain is built from TRBV10-1 and TRBJ2-6; a weak D match, TRBD2 (7 bases). V shed 10 bases and J shed 2 bases, with 24 bases lying between them. The CDR3 loop spans 18 amino acids. Germline lookup yields CDR1 WNHNN and CDR2 SYGVQD (reference sequence). The CDR3 reads CAIKGGVWGSTGANVLTF. For the CDR3, the DNA is TGCGCCATCAAGGGGGGGGTCTGGGGTTCAACTGGGGCCAACGTCCTGACTTTC.

This chain uses TRBV19 with TRBJ1-5; 7 bases align to TRBD1. Germline lookup yields CDR1 LNHDA and CDR2 SQIVND (reference sequence). This CDR3 contains 16 residues. V lost 5 bases and J lost 3; bases outside the gene matches: 10. In DNA form, the CDR3 reads TGTGCCAGTAGTCTACAGGGGTATCGGAACAATCAGCCCCAGCATTTT. Translated: CASSLQGYRNNQPQHF.

The V gene is TRBV5-6, the J gene TRBJ1-4, with a possible D match to TRBD1 (6 bases). Germline values: CDR1 SGHDT, CDR2 YYEEEE. The CDR3 runs to 15 residues. The V and J ends lost 2 bases and 3 bases respectively, with 11 bases between them. The CDR3 protein is CASSFGQTANEKLFF. The CDR3 DNA sequence: TGTGCCAGCAGCTTTGGACAGACGGCTAATGAAAAACTGTTTTTT.

This chain joins TRBV28 and TRBJ2-2, with D unresolved. This CDR3 is 12 amino acids long. Germline-derived CDR1 and CDR2 are MDHEN and SYDVKM. With 8 bases removed from V and 5 bases from J, the gap between germline ends came to 9 bases. The DNA of the CDR3 is TGTGCCAGCGGGGTCGGGACCGGGGAGCTGTTTTTT. Translating it yields CASGVGTGELFF.

This clone was picked up a small number of times. J is TRBJ1-5 and V is TRBV6-1, with unresolved D. Trimming pared 3 bases from V and 3 bases from J, leaving 6 bases between. In germline, CDR1 is MNHNS, CDR2 SASEGT. This CDR3 contains 13 residues. CDR3 bases: TGTGCCAGCAGTGACAGTCCCAATCAGCCCCAGCATTTT. It is translated as CASSDSPNQPQHF.

The rearrangement joins TRBV30 to TRBJ2-7; D is possibly TRBD1 (5 bases). Germline CDR1 and CDR2: GTSNPN and SVGIG (reference sequence). This CDR3 is built from 13 residues. V dropped 3 bases and J dropped 7 bases, with 16 bases sitting between them. CDR3 sequence (DNA): TGTGCCTGGAGCCAGGGTCCTTCGAGTGAGCAGTACTTC. It specifies CAWSQGPSSEQYF.

The J gene is TRBJ2-7, the V gene TRBV6-2 or TRBV6-3, with D tentatively TRBD2 (6 bases). The CDR3 covers 15 residues. From germline, CDR1 is MNHEY and CDR2 SVGEGT. Deletions cut 4 bases from V and 1 base from J, with 14 bases between. The CDR3 coding sequence is TGTGCCAGCAGTTCGGCCGGGACTGATTCCTACGAGCAGTACTTC. This encodes CASSSAGTDSYEQYF.

The J gene is TRBJ1-2, the V gene TRBV13; 7 positions agree with TRBD1. The CDR3 is 14 residues long. CDR1 PRHDT and CDR2 FYEKMQ come from the germline V gene (reference sequence). The V gene end was trimmed by 5 bases and the J gene end by 4 bases; junction bases not matched to a gene: 7. CDR3 amino acids: CASSATGEAYGYTF. CDR3 nucleotide sequence: TGTGCCAGCAGCGCCACAGGGGAGGCCTATGGCTACACCTTC.

This chain joins TRBV3-1 (or the pseudogene TRBV3-2) and TRBJ1-1; D possibly corresponds to TRBD1 (5 bases). This CDR3 has 14 residues. Deletions cut 5 bases from V and 0 bases from J, with 10 bases between. Per the germline V gene, CDR1 is LGHDT and CDR2 is YNNKEL (reference sequence). Here the CDR3 reads CASSSPGLNTEAFF. The CDR3, as DNA: TGTGCCAGCAGCTCCCCAGGGTTGAACACTGAAGCTTTCTTT.

The chain joins TRBV5-4 to TRBJ2-3; no firm D call. V lost 4 bases to trimming and J lost 2 bases, with 11 bases between them. Germline assignment: CDR1 SGHNT and CDR2 YYREEE (reference sequence). The CDR3 is made up of 14 amino acids. The CDR3 DNA is TGTGCCAGCAGCCCTCAGCATTCCACAGATACGCAGTATTTT. This codes for CASSPQHSTDTQYF.